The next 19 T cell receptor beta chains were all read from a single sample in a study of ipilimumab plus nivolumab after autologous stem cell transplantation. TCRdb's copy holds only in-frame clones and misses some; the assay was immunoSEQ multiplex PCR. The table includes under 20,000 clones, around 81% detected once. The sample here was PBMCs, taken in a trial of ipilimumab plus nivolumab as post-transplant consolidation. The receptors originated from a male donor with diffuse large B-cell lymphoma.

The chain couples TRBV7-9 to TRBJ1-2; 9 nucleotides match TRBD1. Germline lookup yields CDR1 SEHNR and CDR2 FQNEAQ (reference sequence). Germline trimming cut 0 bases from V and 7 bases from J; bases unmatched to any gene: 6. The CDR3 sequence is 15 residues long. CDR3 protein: CASSLAPRQGGGYTF. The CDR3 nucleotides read TGTGCCAGCAGCTTAGCGCCTCGACAGGGGGGTGGCTACACCTTC.

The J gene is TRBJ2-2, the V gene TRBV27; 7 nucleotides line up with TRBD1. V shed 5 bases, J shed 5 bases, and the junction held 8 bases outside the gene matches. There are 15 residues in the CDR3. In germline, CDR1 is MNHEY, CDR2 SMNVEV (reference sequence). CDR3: CASSLGTVLTGELFF. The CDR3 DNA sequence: TGTGCCAGCAGTCTTGGGACAGTTCTGACCGGGGAGCTGTTTTTT.

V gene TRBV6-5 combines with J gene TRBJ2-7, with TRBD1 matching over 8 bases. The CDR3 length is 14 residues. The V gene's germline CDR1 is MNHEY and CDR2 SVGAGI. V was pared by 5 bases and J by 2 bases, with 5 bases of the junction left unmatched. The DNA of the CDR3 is TGTGCCAGCAGTCCAGACAGGGGAACCTACGAGCAGTACTTC. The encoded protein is CASSPDRGTYEQYF.

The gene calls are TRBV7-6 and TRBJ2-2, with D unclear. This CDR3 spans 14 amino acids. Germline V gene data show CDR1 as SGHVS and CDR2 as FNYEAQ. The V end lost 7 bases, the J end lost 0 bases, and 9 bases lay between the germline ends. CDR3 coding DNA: TGTGCCAGCACTGCAGACCCGAACACCGGGGAGCTGTTTTTT. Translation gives CASTADPNTGELFF.

CDR3 nucleotides: TGTGCCAGCAGCGACCCCGGGGGGGGGACCTACAATGAGCAGTTCTTC. Residues: CASSDPGGGTYNEQFF. The V call is TRBV5-6, the J call TRBJ2-1, with TRBD2 matching 8 bases. This CDR3 spans 16 amino acids. The J segment lost 2 bases and the V segment lost 4 bases, leaving 8 bases of the junction unmatched. Germline assignment: CDR1 SGHDT and CDR2 YYEEEE.

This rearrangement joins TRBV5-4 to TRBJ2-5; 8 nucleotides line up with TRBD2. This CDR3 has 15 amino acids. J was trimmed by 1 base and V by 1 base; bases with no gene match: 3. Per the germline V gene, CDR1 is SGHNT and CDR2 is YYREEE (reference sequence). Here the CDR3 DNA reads TGTGCCAGCAGCTTGCCCGGGGGGGCCCAAGAGACCCAGTACTTC. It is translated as CASSLPGGAQETQYF.

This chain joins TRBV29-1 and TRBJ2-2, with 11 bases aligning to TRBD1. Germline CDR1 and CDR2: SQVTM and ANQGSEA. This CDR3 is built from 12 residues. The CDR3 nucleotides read TGCGCTGGGACAGGGGGTGGCGGGGAGCTGTTTTTT. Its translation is CAGTGGGGELFF.

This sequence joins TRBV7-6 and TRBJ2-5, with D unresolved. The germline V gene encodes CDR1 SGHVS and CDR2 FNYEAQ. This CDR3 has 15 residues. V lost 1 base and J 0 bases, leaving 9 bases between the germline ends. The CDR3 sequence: CASSLGGMYQETQYF. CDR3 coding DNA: TGTGCCAGCAGCTTAGGTGGAATGTACCAAGAGACCCAGTACTTC.

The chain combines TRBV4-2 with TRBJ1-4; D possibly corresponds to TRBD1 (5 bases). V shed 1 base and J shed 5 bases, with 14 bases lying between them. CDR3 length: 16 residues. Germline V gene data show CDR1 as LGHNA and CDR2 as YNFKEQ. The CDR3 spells CASSQVGRTPNEKLFF. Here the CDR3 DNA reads TGTGCCAGCAGCCAAGTAGGCAGGACACCGAATGAAAAACTGTTTTTT.

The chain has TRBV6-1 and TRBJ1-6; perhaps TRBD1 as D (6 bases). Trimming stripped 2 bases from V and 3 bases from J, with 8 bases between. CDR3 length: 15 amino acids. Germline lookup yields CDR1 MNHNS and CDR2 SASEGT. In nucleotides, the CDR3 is TGTGCCAGCAGTGAAAGACAGGTCTATAATTCACCCCTCCACTTT. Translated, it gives CASSERQVYNSPLHF.

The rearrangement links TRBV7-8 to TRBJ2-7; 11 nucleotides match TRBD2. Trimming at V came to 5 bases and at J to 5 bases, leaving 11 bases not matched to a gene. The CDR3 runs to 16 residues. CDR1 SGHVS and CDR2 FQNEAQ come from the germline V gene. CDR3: CASSPEMGLAAHEQYF. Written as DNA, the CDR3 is TGTGCCAGCAGCCCAGAAATGGGACTAGCGGCGCACGAGCAGTACTTC. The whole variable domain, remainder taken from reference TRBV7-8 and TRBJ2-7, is GAGVSQSPRYKVAKRGQDVALRCDPISGHVSLFWYQQALGQGPEFLTYFQNEAQLDKSGLPSDRFFAERPEGSVSTLKIQRTQQEDSAVYLCASSPEMGLAAHEQYFGPGTRLTVT.

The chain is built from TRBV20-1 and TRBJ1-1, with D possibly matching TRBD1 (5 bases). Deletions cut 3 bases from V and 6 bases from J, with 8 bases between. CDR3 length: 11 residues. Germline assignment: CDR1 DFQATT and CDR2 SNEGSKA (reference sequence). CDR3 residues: CSASVGAEAFF. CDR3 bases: TGCAGTGCTAGCGTGGGGGCTGAAGCTTTCTTT.

This CDR3 reads CASSSQTGSTEAFF. CDR3 sequence (DNA): TGTGCCAGCAGCTCCCAGACAGGGTCCACTGAAGCTTTCTTT. This rearrangement joins TRBV5-6 to TRBJ1-1; 7 positions agree with TRBD1. The CDR3 has 14 residues. Germline V lookup: CDR1 SGHDT, CDR2 YYEEEE. V lost 3 bases and J lost 4; bases outside the gene matches: 6.

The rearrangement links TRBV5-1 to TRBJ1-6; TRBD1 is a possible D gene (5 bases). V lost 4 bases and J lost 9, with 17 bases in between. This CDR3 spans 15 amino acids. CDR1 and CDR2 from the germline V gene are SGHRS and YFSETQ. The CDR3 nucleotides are TGCGCCAGCAGCACCTGGCGGGGGGACGGTTCACCCCTCCACTTT. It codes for CASSTWRGDGSPLHF.

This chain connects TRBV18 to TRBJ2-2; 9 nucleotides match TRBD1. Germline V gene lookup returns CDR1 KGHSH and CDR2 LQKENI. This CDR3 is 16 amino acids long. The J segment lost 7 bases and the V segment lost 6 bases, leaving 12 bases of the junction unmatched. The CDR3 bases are TGTGCCAGCTCCCCAACAGGGGGCAGCAGGAGCGGGGAGCTGTTTTTT. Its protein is CASSPTGGSRSGELFF.

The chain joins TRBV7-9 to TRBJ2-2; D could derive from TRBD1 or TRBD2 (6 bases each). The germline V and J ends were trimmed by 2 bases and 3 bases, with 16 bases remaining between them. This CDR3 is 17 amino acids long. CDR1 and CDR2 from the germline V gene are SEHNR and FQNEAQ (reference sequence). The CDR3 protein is CASSLTPGAGDTGELFF. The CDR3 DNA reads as TGTGCCAGCAGCTTAACCCCGGGGGCAGGGGACACCGGGGAGCTGTTTTTT. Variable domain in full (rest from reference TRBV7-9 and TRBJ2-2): DTGVSQNPRHKITKRGQNVTFRCDPISEHNRLYWYRQTLGQGPEFLTYFQNEAQLEKSRLLSDRFSAERPKGSFSTLEIQRTEQGDSAMYLCASSLTPGAGDTGELFFGEGSRLTVL.

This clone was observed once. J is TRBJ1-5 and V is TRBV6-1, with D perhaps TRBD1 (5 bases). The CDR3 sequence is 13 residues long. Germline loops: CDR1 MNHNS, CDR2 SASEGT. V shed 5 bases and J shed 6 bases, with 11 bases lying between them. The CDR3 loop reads CASSPIRVQPQHF. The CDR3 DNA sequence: TGTGCCAGCAGTCCCATCAGGGTTCAGCCCCAGCATTTT.

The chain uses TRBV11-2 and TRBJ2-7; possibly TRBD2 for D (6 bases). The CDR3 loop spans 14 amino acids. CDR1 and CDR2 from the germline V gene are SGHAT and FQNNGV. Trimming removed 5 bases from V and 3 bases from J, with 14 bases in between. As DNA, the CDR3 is TGTGCCAGCAGCATTTCAACCGGGGGCTACGAGCAGTACTTC. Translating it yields CASSISTGGYEQYF.

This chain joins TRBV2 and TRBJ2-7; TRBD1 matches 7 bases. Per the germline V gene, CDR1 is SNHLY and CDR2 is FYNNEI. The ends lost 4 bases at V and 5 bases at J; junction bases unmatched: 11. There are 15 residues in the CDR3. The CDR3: CASSVVGTEWDEQYF. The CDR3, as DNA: TGTGCCAGCAGTGTCGTCGGGACAGAGTGGGACGAGCAGTACTTC.